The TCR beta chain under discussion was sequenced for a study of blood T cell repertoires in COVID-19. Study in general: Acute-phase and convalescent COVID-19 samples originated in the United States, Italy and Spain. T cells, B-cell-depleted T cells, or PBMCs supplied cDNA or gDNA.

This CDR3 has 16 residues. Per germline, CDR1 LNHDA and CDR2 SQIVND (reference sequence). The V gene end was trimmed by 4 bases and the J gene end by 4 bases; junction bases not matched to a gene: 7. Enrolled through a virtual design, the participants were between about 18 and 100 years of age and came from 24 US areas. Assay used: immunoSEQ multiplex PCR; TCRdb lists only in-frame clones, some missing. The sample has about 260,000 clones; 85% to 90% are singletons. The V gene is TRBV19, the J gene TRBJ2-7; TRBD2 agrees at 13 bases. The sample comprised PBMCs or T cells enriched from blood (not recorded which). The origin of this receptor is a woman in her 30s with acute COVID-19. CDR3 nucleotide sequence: TGTGCCAGTAGTACGACTAGCGGGAGGACTAAGTACGAGCAGTACTTC. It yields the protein CASSTTSGRTKYEQYF. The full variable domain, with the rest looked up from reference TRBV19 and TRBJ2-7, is DGGITQSPKYLFRKEGQNVTLSCEQNLNHDAMYWYRQDPGQGLRLIYYSQIVNDFQKGDIAEGYSVSREKKESFPLTVTSAQKNPTAFYLCASSTTSGRTKYEQYFGPGTRLTVT.